The text below deals with one T cell receptor beta chain. The antigen remains undetermined. The CDR3 sequence is 17 residues long. This record belongs to a study of siplizumab effects on memory and regulatory T cells. Mixed lymphocyte reaction cells underwent roughly six days of coculture at 37°C. The assay was immunoSEQ multiplex PCR, and TCRdb's table has in-frame clones only and misses some. The table includes approximately 13,000 clones, approximately 39% detected once. This TCR came from a human donor in good health; the cells came from an allogeneic mixed lymphocyte reaction. V is TRBV21-1 and J is TRBJ2-7; TRBD2, the table's D call, lacks a check against the DNA. TRBV21-1 is classified as a pseudogene. The sequencing sample was made of CFSE-low (dividing) CD8+ T cells sorted from an allogeneic mixed lymphocyte reaction. The CDR3 reads CASSSGTSGGNSYEQYF. CDR3 in DNA: TGTGCCAGCAGCAGTGGGACTAGCGGGGGAAACTCCTACGAGCAGTACTTC.